These 25 T cell receptor beta chains share one sample of origin, sequenced in a study of CD8+ T cells in alopecia areata. Isolated RNA was reverse transcribed into cDNA used as the sequencing template. Using immunoSEQ multiplex PCR, the repertoire was profiled, and TCRdb retains in-frame clones only, with some absent. This table holds some 120,000 clones, about 59% found once. Treatment noted: oral pan-JAK inhibitor, 5-10 mg twice daily. The sequencing here drew on CD8+ T cells sorted from blood, taken at week 24, from a patient treated with tofacitinib. All receptors derive from a human donor with alopecia areata.

The chain uses TRBV27 and TRBJ1-5; D gene uncertain. In germline, CDR1 is MNHEY, CDR2 SMNVEV (reference sequence). This CDR3 is built from 12 residues. This CDR3 reads CVSGRTHQPQHF. CDR3 DNA sequence: TGTGTCTCCGGGAGAACACATCAGCCCCAGCATTTT.

The rearrangement joins TRBV29-1 to TRBJ1-2; the D gene is possibly TRBD1 (5 bases). V was shortened by 2 bases and J by 2 bases, with 9 bases between the two germline ends. Germline V gene sequence: CDR1 SQVTM, CDR2 ANQGSEA. CDR3 length: 13 residues. The CDR3 reads CSVESPGNYGYTF. The CDR3 bases are TGCAGCGTTGAAAGTCCAGGGAACTATGGCTACACCTTC.

This sequence joins TRBV6-5 and TRBJ2-1, with TRBD2 identical over 7 bases. CDR1 MNHEY and CDR2 SVGAGI come from the germline V gene. The CDR3 is 15 amino acids. The V segment lost 2 bases and the J segment 3 bases; nucleotides outside the gene matches: 4. For the CDR3, the DNA is TGTGCCAGCAGTTACGGGCGGGGGAGCTACAATGAGCAGTTCTTC. Protein product: CASSYGRGSYNEQFF.

The chain employs TRBV29-1 and TRBJ2-1, with D hard to call. Germline V CDR1 and CDR2: SQVTM, ANQGSEA. This CDR3 contains 13 residues. Trimming shortened V by 3 bases and J by 1 base, and 7 bases separated the two germline ends. The CDR3 reads CSVDTASYNEQFF. In DNA form, the CDR3 reads TGCAGCGTTGACACTGCGTCCTACAATGAGCAGTTCTTC.

This sequence joins TRBV19 and TRBJ2-1, with 8 bases aligning to TRBD2. Losses at the gene ends were 3 bases for V and 3 bases for J; bases not matched to a gene: 4. This CDR3 contains 15 residues. The germline CDR1 and CDR2 sequences are LNHDA and SQIVND (reference sequence). The CDR3 region is CASSMQLADYNEQFF. CDR3 nucleotide sequence: TGTGCCAGTAGTATGCAACTAGCGGACTACAATGAGCAGTTCTTC.

The chain recombines TRBV11-2 with TRBJ2-3; D gene ambiguous. In germline, CDR1 is SGHAT, CDR2 FQNNGV. V was trimmed by 0 bases and J by 1 base, leaving 2 bases between them. The CDR3 length is 13 residues. The CDR3 reads CASSLERTDTQYF. The CDR3 DNA follows: TGTGCCAGCAGCTTAGAACGCACAGATACGCAGTATTTT. The full variable domain, its missing parts supplied by reference TRBV11-2 and TRBJ2-3, is EAGVAQSPRYKIIEKRQSVAFWCNPISGHATLYWYQQILGQGPKLLIQFQNNGVVDDSQLPKDRFSAERLKGVDSTLKIQPAKLEDSAVYLCASSLERTDTQYFGPGTRLTVL.

The rearrangement joins TRBV4-1 to TRBJ1-5; D unresolved. The germline CDR1 and CDR2 sequences are MGHRA and YSYEKL. The CDR3 spans 13 residues. Trimming pared 0 bases from V and 0 bases from J, leaving 0 bases between. The CDR3 sequence is CASSQDSNQPQHF. The CDR3 nucleotides are TGCGCCAGCAGCCAAGATAGCAATCAGCCCCAGCATTTT.

V is TRBV13 and J is TRBJ1-6, with D perhaps TRBD1 (5 bases). V was clipped by 2 bases and J by 4 bases, with 9 bases between them. The CDR3 is made up of 15 amino acids. CDR1 is PRHDT and CDR2 is FYEKMQ in the germline V gene (reference sequence). CDR3 DNA: TGTGCCAGCAGCTTAAGGGGTCTATATAATTCACCCCTCCACTTT. Protein sequence: CASSLRGLYNSPLHF.

On this clone itself: This same CDR3 is encoded by further DNA sequences in the sample. The chain recombines TRBV5-6 with TRBJ2-7; no firm D call. The CDR3 has 13 residues. Per the germline V gene, CDR1 is SGHDT and CDR2 is YYEEEE. Trimming pared 4 bases from V and 1 base from J, leaving 9 bases between. CDR3 bases: TGTGCCAGCAGCGCAGGTAGTTCCTACGAGCAGTACTTC. Translating gives CASSAGSSYEQYF.

The V gene is TRBV25-1, the J gene TRBJ2-2; TRBD1 matches at 10 bases. Germline lookup yields CDR1 MGHDK and CDR2 SYGVNS. V was clipped by 4 bases and J by 6 bases; unmatched bases: 5. This CDR3 is built from 15 residues. The CDR3 sequence is CASSGDRGLPGELFF. The CDR3 bases are TGTGCCAGCAGTGGCGACAGGGGGCTCCCCGGGGAGCTGTTTTTT. The full variable domain, in which reference TRBV25-1 and TRBJ2-2 provide the parts outside the CDR3, is EADIYQTPRYLVIGTGKKITLECSQTMGHDKMYWYQQDPGMELHLIHYSYGVNSTEKGDLSSESTVSRIRTEHFPLTLESARPSHTSQYLCASSGDRGLPGELFFGEGSRLTVL.

The gene calls are TRBV4-1 and TRBJ1-4; 7 bases map to TRBD1. The ends lost 4 bases at V and 7 bases at J; junction bases unmatched: 9. The CDR3 sequence is 15 residues long. Germline loops: CDR1 MGHRA, CDR2 YSYEKL. CDR3 nucleotide sequence: TGCGCCAGCAGCCCCCGACAGGGTCGGGGTGAAAAACTGTTTTTT. The encoded protein is CASSPRQGRGEKLFF.

This clone occurred a few times. The chain couples TRBV10-3 to TRBJ1-2, with D unresolved. Between the trimmed V and J ends, which lost 7 bases and 8 bases, there was a span of 26 bases. CDR1 is ENHRY and CDR2 is SYGVKD in the germline V gene. This CDR3 has 16 residues. The CDR3 sequence: CAIMMADHNLHLGYTF. CDR3 bases: TGTGCCATCATGATGGCAGACCATAACCTCCATCTCGGCTACACCTTC.

This rearrangement joins TRBV5-1 to TRBJ1-1; the D is unclear. The CDR3 has 15 amino acids. Germline lookup yields CDR1 SGHRS and CDR2 YFSETQ. Between the trimmed V and J ends, which lost 4 bases and 0 bases, there was a span of 13 bases. The CDR3 reads CASSTRREMNTEAFF. The CDR3 nucleotides are TGCGCCAGCAGCACCCGGAGAGAGATGAACACTGAAGCTTTCTTT.

Written as DNA, the CDR3 is TGTGCCAGCGAGGACCACACTGAAGCTTTCTTT. As protein: CASEDHTEAFF. The V call is TRBV6-1, the J call TRBJ1-1; D remains ambiguous. Per the germline V gene, CDR1 is MNHNS and CDR2 is SASEGT. With 8 bases removed from V and 3 bases from J, the gap between germline ends came to 7 bases. The CDR3 totals 11 residues.

This clone was recorded a few times. A junction boundary mismatches the germline segment, possibly from a read error. The chain uses TRBV10-3 and TRBJ2-7, with a weak D call TRBD1 (6 bases). CDR3 size: 14 residues. From germline, CDR1 is ENHRY and CDR2 SYGVKD. In DNA form, the CDR3 reads TGTGCCAGCAGTTTATCCACAGGGTTCTACGAGCAGTACTTC. Protein sequence: CASSLSTGFYEQYF.

In this sample, this clone turned up a few times. CDR3 region: CASSSRQATEAFF. CDR3 DNA sequence: TGCGCCAGCAGCTCGAGACAGGCGACTGAAGCTTTCTTT. The chain joins TRBV5-1 to TRBJ1-1, with D possibly being TRBD1 (6 bases). The CDR3 extends over 13 amino acids. Per the germline V gene, CDR1 is SGHRS and CDR2 is YFSETQ. Trimming left V 3 bases short and J 5 bases short, with 11 bases between.

This sequence joins TRBV29-1 and TRBJ2-1; D is uncertain. V lost 6 bases, J lost 5 bases, and 14 bases lay in between. In germline, CDR1 is SQVTM, CDR2 ANQGSEA. This CDR3 comprises 13 residues. The CDR3 spells CSVVHTGNNEQFF. CDR3 DNA: TGCAGCGTGGTACACACCGGAAACAATGAGCAGTTCTTC.

Only a few counts were recorded for this clone. This sequence joins TRBV5-1 and TRBJ2-5; possibly TRBD2 for D (6 bases). Germline V lookup: CDR1 SGHRS, CDR2 YFSETQ. V was clipped by 5 bases and J by 4 bases, with 18 bases between them. There are 15 residues in the CDR3. This CDR3 is CASSSLRGPRETQYF. The DNA of the CDR3 is TGCGCCAGCAGTTCGTTGCGGGGCCCGAGAGAGACCCAGTACTTC.

This rearrangement joins TRBV30 to TRBJ1-2; D is ambiguous. The CDR3 runs 13 residues. In germline, CDR1 is GTSNPN, CDR2 SVGIG (reference sequence). The V end was cut by 4 bases, the J end by 2 bases, with 11 bases between. CDR3 sequence reads: CAWNYLENYGYTF. In DNA, the CDR3 is TGTGCCTGGAATTACCTAGAGAACTATGGCTACACCTTC.

The rearrangement links TRBV18 to TRBJ1-4, with 7 bases identical to TRBD1. After removal of 5 bases from V and 3 bases from J, the junction contained 6 bases not matched to a gene. The germline CDR1 and CDR2 sequences are KGHSH and LQKENI. CDR3 length: 15 residues. The CDR3 loop reads CASSGTAASNEKLFF. The CDR3 region has the DNA TGTGCCAGCTCAGGGACAGCGGCTTCTAATGAAAAACTGTTTTTT.

The CDR3 bases are TGTGCCAGCAGTGGGGGCGCATCCTACAATGAGCAGTTCTTC. This encodes CASSGGASYNEQFF. The rearrangement uses TRBV27 and TRBJ2-1, with TRBD1 as a possible D gene (6 bases). Germline V gene sequence: CDR1 MNHEY, CDR2 SMNVEV (reference sequence). The CDR3 runs to 14 residues. Trimming shortened V by 5 bases and J by 1 base, and 9 bases separated the two germline ends.

The chain couples TRBV29-1 to TRBJ2-7, with a possible D match to TRBD1 (5 bases). The CDR3 spans 11 residues. Deletions cut 7 bases from V and 2 bases from J, with 9 bases between. CDR1 is SQVTM, CDR2 ANQGSEA, per germline. Here the CDR3 DNA reads TGCAGCGCCGAAGGGGCCTACGAGCAGTACTTC. It translates to CSAEGAYEQYF.

The CDR3 spells CASSPRGSYNEQFF. The CDR3 nucleotides read TGTGCCAGCAGTCCCCGTGGCTCCTACAATGAGCAGTTCTTC. The chain couples TRBV27 to TRBJ2-1; D gene unclear. This CDR3 comprises 14 residues. Deletions cut 5 bases from V and 0 bases from J, with 8 bases between. Germline CDR1 and CDR2: MNHEY and SMNVEV (reference sequence).

The chain links TRBV7-9 to TRBJ2-2; D perhaps matches TRBD1 (5 bases). The CDR3 has 14 amino acids. The V gene's germline CDR1 is SEHNR and CDR2 FQNEAQ (reference sequence). V gave up 5 bases and J gave up 5 bases, with 12 bases separating them. Here the CDR3 reads CASSPTPGTGELFF. Written as DNA, the CDR3 is TGTGCCAGCAGCCCGACCCCAGGGACCGGGGAGCTGTTTTTT.

The CDR3 here is CASSQVLRDNYGYTF. In DNA form, the CDR3 reads TGCGCCAGCAGCCAAGTTCTTAGAGATAACTATGGCTACACCTTC. This sequence joins TRBV4-1 and TRBJ1-2; D ambiguous. The germline gives CDR1 MGHRA, CDR2 YSYEKL. V shed 1 base and J shed 1 base, with 10 bases lying between them. CDR3 length: 15 amino acids.